This section outlines one T cell receptor (beta chain) sequence together with its context. Its antigen remains unknown. Sequencing used immunoSEQ multiplex PCR; TCRdb keeps in-frame clones, though not all of them. The data show fewer than 200,000 clones, 85% seen once. This sample was included in a study of cytomegalovirus exposure and HLA in healthy donors. About the research overall: It was reported in a later analysis that the same platform had been used for the 120 validation repertoires as for the roughly 700 first-cohort repertoires. Regarding the study as a whole: Cytomegalovirus association was assigned to about 180 TCR beta chains. Reportedly, cytomegalovirus status was diagnosed with high sensitivity and specificity. A few chains tied to CMV proved CMV antigen-specific in vitro.

V lost 4 bases to trimming and J lost 6 bases, with 12 bases between them. The germline V gene has CDR1 GTSNPN and CDR2 SVGIG (reference sequence). This CDR3 region has 13 residues. This clonotype originated in a young man in good health and CMV-seropositive. Sequencing was performed on PBMCs. The rearrangement links TRBV30 to TRBJ2-2; D uncertain. CDR3 sequence (DNA): TGTGCCTGGAACGTGGATCGGGCCGGGGAGCTGTTTTTT. Translated: CAWNVDRAGELFF.